Listed here are 2 T cell receptor beta chains from one sample, sequenced in a study of T cell changes during pregnancy in multiple sclerosis. Profiling relied on immunoSEQ multiplex PCR, and the TCRdb table lists in-frame clones only, not all of them. The sample lists about 80,000 clones, 90% to 95% occurring once. The material was peripheral blood, obtained after pregnancy. Every receptor here comes from a female donor in good health, enrolled as a control in a pregnancy study.

The rearrangement joins TRBV11-3 to TRBJ2-5; D unresolved. V lost 5 bases to trimming and J lost 7 bases, with 11 bases between them. The germline V gene encodes CDR1 SGHNT and CDR2 YENEEA. This CDR3 is 12 amino acids long. The CDR3 is CASSPSGGTQYF. In DNA form, the CDR3 reads TGTGCCAGCAGCCCATCAGGTGGGACCCAGTACTTC.

The V call is TRBV5-1, the J call TRBJ2-1; 13 bases line up with TRBD2. In germline, CDR1 is SGHRS, CDR2 YFSETQ. V dropped 3 bases and J dropped 3; count of bases not matched to a gene: 3. The CDR3 totals 16 residues. CDR3 region: CASSWGLAGNYNEQFF. The CDR3 nucleotides are TGCGCCAGCAGCTGGGGACTAGCGGGGAACTACAATGAGCAGTTCTTC.